These 9 T cell receptor beta chains share one sample of origin, sequenced in a study of OX40 agonist ivuxolimab in advanced cancers. The library was obtained by the immunoSEQ multiplex PCR assay. TCRdb mirrors the immuneACCESS table, restricted to in-frame sequences. Some clones are absent from its copies; in checked studies, under half trace to an unresolved V gene, and the reason for the others is unknown. The table for this sample lists around 61,000 clones; roughly 84% of them were counted only once. In total, the top ten clones hold roughly 0.47% of the sample. The input for sequencing was CD4+ or CD8+ T cells sorted from blood, taken in a trial of the OX40 agonist ivuxolimab. The receptors originated from an adult with an advanced solid tumor such as melanoma, head and neck, liver or kidney cancer.

J is TRBJ1-3 and V is TRBV9; D not resolved. The CDR3 totals 17 residues. V was clipped by 0 bases and J by 3 bases, with 16 bases between them. The germline V gene has CDR1 SGDLS and CDR2 YYNGEE. The CDR3: CASSVEVRVRHGNTIYF. CDR3 DNA: TGTGCCAGCAGCGTAGAGGTCCGGGTCAGGCATGGAAACACCATATATTTT. The full variable domain, with the rest looked up from reference TRBV9 and TRBJ1-3, is DSGVTQTPKHLITATGQRVTLRCSPRSGDLSVYWYQQSLDQGLQFLIQYYNGEERAKGNILERFSAQQFPDLHSELNLSSLELGDSALYFCASSVEVRVRHGNTIYFGEGSWLTVV.

The chain couples TRBV19 to TRBJ1-1; no reliable D call. This CDR3 comprises 17 residues. The germline V and J ends were trimmed by 1 base and 4 bases, with 19 bases remaining between them. Germline V gives CDR1 LNHDA, CDR2 SQIVND (reference sequence). The CDR3 is CASSIATPIHRSTEAFF. CDR3 nucleotides: TGTGCCAGTAGTATAGCCACCCCGATCCATAGGAGCACTGAAGCTTTCTTT.

The chain joins TRBV7-2 to TRBJ1-4; D remains ambiguous. The V gene lost 1 base and the J gene lost 5 bases, with 8 bases spanning the gap. This CDR3 has 14 residues. Germline loops: CDR1 SGHTA, CDR2 FQGNSA. The CDR3 region is CASSLETVNEKLFF. CDR3 DNA sequence: TGTGCCAGCAGCTTAGAAACAGTCAATGAAAAACTGTTTTTT.

The chain links TRBV4-3 to TRBJ2-1; possibly TRBD2 for D (6 bases). V dropped 0 bases and J dropped 0 bases, with 12 bases sitting between them. The CDR3 covers 17 residues. Germline V gives CDR1 LGHNA, CDR2 YSLEER. The CDR3 DNA sequence: TGCGCCAGCAGCCAAGACTCACTAGCAGCCTCCTACAATGAGCAGTTCTTC. Residues: CASSQDSLAASYNEQFF.

The chain employs TRBV13 and TRBJ1-4, with unresolved D. This CDR3 contains 11 residues. Germline assignment: CDR1 PRHDT and CDR2 FYEKMQ (reference sequence). V gave up 4 bases and J gave up 7 bases, with 4 bases separating them. In DNA, the CDR3 is TGTGCCAGCAGCTCTTCTGAAAAACTGTTTTTT. Translation gives CASSSSEKLFF. Full variable domain (remainder filled in from reference TRBV13 and TRBJ1-4): AAGVIQSPRHLIKEKRETATLKCYPIPRHDTVYWYQQGPGQDPQFLISFYEKMQSDKGSIPDRFSAQQFSDYHSELNMSSLELGDSALYFCASSSSEKLFFGSGTQLSVL.

V and J are TRBV4-1 and TRBJ1-1; D uncertain. Trimming pared 0 bases from V and 0 bases from J, leaving 11 bases between. Germline values: CDR1 MGHRA, CDR2 YSYEKL. The CDR3 is made up of 16 amino acids. The CDR3 DNA follows: TGCGCCAGCAGCCAAGATGGCAGGTCCATGAACACTGAAGCTTTCTTT. Its protein is CASSQDGRSMNTEAFF.

This clone is medium-sized. The CDR3 bases are TGTGCCAGCAGGAACTCCTACGAGCAGTACTTC. Its translation: CASRNSYEQYF. The chain uses TRBV28 and TRBJ2-7, with D uncertain. Trimming took 6 bases from V and 0 from J, leaving 3 bases between them. The germline V gene encodes CDR1 MDHEN and CDR2 SYDVKM. The CDR3 covers 11 residues.

The chain joins TRBV2 to TRBJ1-2, with D uncertain. CDR3 length equals 12 residues. V lost 4 bases and J 2 bases, leaving 5 bases between the germline ends. CDR1 and CDR2 from the germline V gene are SNHLY and FYNNEI. CDR3 sequence: CASSGSNYGYTF. CDR3 in DNA: TGTGCCAGCAGTGGTTCAAACTATGGCTACACCTTC.

This clone was detected once. The CDR3 coding sequence is TGTGCCAGCAGCCTTAGCGTACGCTCCTACAATGAGCAGTTCTTC. As protein: CASSLSVRSYNEQFF. J is TRBJ2-1 and V is TRBV4-2; D is possibly TRBD2 (5 bases). The germline V gene has CDR1 LGHNA and CDR2 YNFKEQ. Trimming left V 4 bases short and J 0 bases short, with 10 bases between. This CDR3 spans 15 amino acids.